The 10 T cell receptor beta chains below come from one sample, sequenced in a study of vaccination and CD4 T cells after COVID-19. CD4+ T cells that had been cultured provided DNA sequenced with the Oncomine TCR Beta short-read assay. MiXCR, run by TCRdb on the PCR reads, gives a single entry per CDR3 protein. The sample yields under 20,000 distinct CDR3 sequences, 40% seen once. Treatment denoted: roughly ten-day PBMC culture with coronavirus spike peptide pools or control peptides (ViraFEST assay). These TCRs are of unknown antigen specificity. Sequenced material: CD4+ T cells from blood, cultured in vitro, taken after SARS-CoV-2 vaccination. These receptors all stem from a human donor who had recovered from COVID-19.

The chain couples TRBV4-1 to TRBJ1-1; D may be TRBD1 (5 bases). Trimming stripped 2 bases from V and 1 base from J, with 17 bases between. The germline CDR1 and CDR2 sequences are MGHRA and YSYEKL. The length of the CDR3 is 17 residues. The CDR3 reads CASSQPNDRQWNTEAFF. The CDR3 DNA reads TGCGCCAGCAGCCAACCCAACGACCGACAGTGGAACACTGAAGCTTTCTTT.

This clonotype appeared a few times. This rearrangement joins TRBV29-1 to TRBJ2-5; D possibly corresponds to TRBD2 (6 bases). This CDR3 spans 13 amino acids. Trimming stripped 4 bases from V and 4 bases from J, with 13 bases between. Looked up from germline, CDR1 is SQVTM and CDR2 is ANQGSEA. For the CDR3, the DNA is TGCAGCGTTGTCGGGGCGGGGATAGAGACCCAGTACTTC. This gives the protein CSVVGAGIETQYF.

The gene calls are TRBV20-1 and TRBJ2-1; 7 bases fit TRBD2. Germline V lookup: CDR1 DFQATT, CDR2 SNEGSKA (reference sequence). The CDR3 has 16 amino acids. V lost 2 bases to trimming and J lost 10 bases; unmatched junction nucleotides: 17. For the CDR3, the DNA is TGCAGTGCTAGACCCACCGGGGGGATGGCACAATGGGAGCAGTTCTTC. Protein product: CSARPTGGMAQWEQFF.

This clonotype was detected a few times. This rearrangement joins TRBV7-6 to TRBJ1-1, with a weak D call TRBD1 (6 bases). The CDR3 sequence is 13 residues long. Germline loops: CDR1 SGHVS, CDR2 FNYEAQ. V lost 1 base and J lost 3, with 6 bases in between. The chain's CDR3 is CASSLGTDTEAFF. CDR3 coding DNA: TGTGCCAGCAGCTTAGGGACAGACACTGAAGCTTTCTTT.

The J gene is TRBJ2-2, the V gene TRBV2; no reliable D call. Trimming pared 5 bases from V and 7 bases from J, leaving 8 bases between. Germline CDR1 and CDR2: SNHLY and FYNNEI. CDR3 length equals 12 residues. The CDR3 loop reads CASSSDGGELFF. The CDR3 DNA reads TGTGCCAGCAGTTCGGACGGCGGGGAGCTGTTTTTT.

The rearrangement joins TRBV7-2 to TRBJ1-1; a possible D gene is TRBD1 (5 bases). Deletions cut 5 bases from V and 5 bases from J, with 21 bases between. The CDR3 has 16 residues. Germline values: CDR1 SGHTA, CDR2 FQGNSA. The CDR3 DNA sequence: TGTGCCAGCAGCCGACGTTCCTTTCCCTCAGGGACTGAAGCTTTCTTT. Translating gives CASSRRSFPSGTEAFF.

The rearrangement joins TRBV20-1 to TRBJ2-7; no reliable D call. This CDR3 spans 14 amino acids. CDR1 DFQATT and CDR2 SNEGSKA come from the germline V gene (reference sequence). V lost 3 bases and J 3 bases, leaving 15 bases between the germline ends. CDR3 loop: CSARTRYPSYEQYF. Here the CDR3 DNA reads TGCAGTGCTAGGACCCGATACCCCAGCTACGAGCAGTACTTC.

The rearrangement uses TRBV28 and TRBJ1-6; 7 positions match TRBD1. CDR3 length equals 13 residues. V dropped 7 bases and J dropped 7; count of bases not matched to a gene: 4. CDR1 MDHEN and CDR2 SYDVKM come from the germline V gene. The CDR3, as DNA: TGTGCCAGCACCCGGGACAGCAATTCACCCCTCCACTTT. It is translated as CASTRDSNSPLHF.

This chain joins TRBV7-9 and TRBJ1-1, with D hard to call. The CDR3 covers 14 residues. With 1 base removed from V and 7 bases from J, the gap between germline ends came to 13 bases. CDR1 and CDR2 (germline): SEHNR, FQNEAQ (reference sequence). The CDR3 region is CASSLVHRKSEAFF. DNA for the CDR3: TGTGCCAGCAGCTTAGTTCACAGAAAGAGTGAAGCTTTCTTT.

The chain employs TRBV20-1 and TRBJ1-6, with D maybe TRBD1 (5 bases). There are 15 residues in the CDR3. Trimming stripped 4 bases from V and 7 bases from J, with 17 bases between. CDR1 is DFQATT, CDR2 SNEGSKA, per germline (reference sequence). Written as DNA, the CDR3 is TGCAGTGCTATACTCGGCAGGGTGGTGAATTCACCCCTCCACTTT. Its protein is CSAILGRVVNSPLHF.